The 27 T cell receptor beta chains presented below share a single source sample, sequenced in a study of a mutant IDH1 vaccine in newly diagnosed glioma. The method was immunoSEQ multiplex PCR; TCRdb's version includes in-frame clones alone and lacks a portion of them. The data show around 39,000 clones, roughly 80% seen once. What these receptors recognize is not known. Time point reported: week 23, last vaccination. With topical imiquimod, each dose of the vaccine consisted of 300 ug of mutant IDH1 20-mer peptide. Material: PBMCs, obtained from a glioma patient whose treatment included an IDH1 peptide vaccine. These receptors all stem from a woman aged 18-35 years with glioma. Some clones in this sample may be carry-over from other donors' samples.

The rearrangement uses TRBV6-5 and TRBJ1-1, with 7 positions matching TRBD1. Trimming removed 5 bases from V and 2 bases from J; junction bases left unmatched: 5. The CDR3 covers 14 residues. CDR1 and CDR2 from the germline V gene are MNHEY and SVGAGI. The CDR3 DNA is TGTGCCAGCAGTCGACAGGGAATCAACACTGAAGCTTTCTTT. This sequence encodes CASSRQGINTEAFF.

As regards this clone: The sample has other DNA sequences that encode this CDR3 too. The rearrangement joins TRBV5-1 to TRBJ2-7; TRBD2 agrees at 7 bases. The CDR3 has 14 residues. CDR1 is SGHRS and CDR2 is YFSETQ in the germline V gene. V shed 2 bases and J 4 bases; nucleotides not matched to a gene: 6. The CDR3 here is CASSFAGRGYEQYF. The CDR3 bases are TGCGCCAGCAGCTTTGCGGGGAGGGGATACGAGCAGTACTTC. Supplemented by reference TRBV5-1 and TRBJ2-7, the full variable domain reads KAGVTQTPRYLIKTRGQQVTLSCSPISGHRSVSWYQQTPGQGLQFLFEYFSETQRNKGNFPGRFSGRQFSNSRSEMNVSTLELGDSALYLCASSFAGRGYEQYFGPGTRLTVT.

Here the CDR3 DNA reads TGTGCCAGCAGCCCCCCCGTCGGCGGGGGGATCTCTAAGAATGAGCAGTTCTTC. This sequence encodes CASSPPVGGGISKNEQFF. The V call is TRBV13, the J call TRBJ2-1, with 8 bases aligning to TRBD2. Germline lookup yields CDR1 PRHDT and CDR2 FYEKMQ (reference sequence). Trimming cost V 5 bases and J 7 bases; bases outside gene matches: 19. This CDR3 comprises 18 residues.

A single count supports this clone. The chain links TRBV18 to TRBJ2-5; no clear D. Germline-derived CDR1 and CDR2 are KGHSH and LQKENI. There are 13 residues in the CDR3. Between the trimmed V and J ends, which lost 4 bases and 4 bases, there was a span of 10 bases. The CDR3 protein is CASSLPPAETQYF. CDR3 bases: TGTGCCAGCTCACTACCCCCCGCAGAGACCCAGTACTTC. The full variable domain, with the rest looked up from reference TRBV18 and TRBJ2-5, is NAGVMQNPRHLVRRRGQEARLRCSPMKGHSHVYWYRQLPEEGLKFMVYLQKENIIDESGMPKERFSAEFPKEGPSILRIQQVVRGDSAAYFCASSLPPAETQYFGPGTRLLVL.

The chain has TRBV6-5 and TRBJ2-7; 9 bases are a match to TRBD2. CDR1 and CDR2 (germline): MNHEY, SVGAGI. V lost 6 bases to trimming and J lost 3 bases; unmatched junction nucleotides: 3. CDR3 length: 13 residues. This chain's CDR3 is CASRGAGGYEQYF. In DNA, the CDR3 is TGTGCCAGCAGAGGAGCGGGAGGCTACGAGCAGTACTTC.

This clone was picked up one time. The chain employs TRBV6-6 and TRBJ2-1; 7 nucleotides line up with TRBD1. The CDR3 has 12 residues. V lost 6 bases and J lost 12; bases outside the gene matches: 8. Germline CDR1 MNHNY, CDR2 SVGAGI (reference sequence). CDR3 sequence: CASRGTAEGQFF. CDR3 in DNA: TGTGCCAGCAGAGGGACAGCGGAAGGGCAGTTCTTC.

The rearrangement links TRBV7-2 to TRBJ1-2; 7 bases are a match to TRBD1. CDR1 SGHTA and CDR2 FQGNSA come from the germline V gene. The CDR3 length is 16 residues. J lost 1 base, V lost 5 bases, and 10 bases had no gene match. CDR3 coding DNA: TGTGCCAGCAGCATCACACGGACAGGAATTAACTATGGCTACACCTTC. Amino acid sequence: CASSITRTGINYGYTF.

In DNA, the CDR3 is TGTGCCAGCAGTACAGGACCCCACATTCAGTACTTC. Translated: CASSTGPHIQYF. This chain links TRBV6-1 with TRBJ2-4, with D perhaps TRBD1 (5 bases). The germline V and J ends were trimmed by 5 bases and 8 bases, with 10 bases remaining between them. This CDR3 is built from 12 residues. From germline, CDR1 is MNHNS and CDR2 SASEGT.

The chain links TRBV19 to TRBJ2-2; maybe TRBD1 (5 bases). CDR1 is LNHDA, CDR2 SQIVND, per germline (reference sequence). This CDR3 has 13 residues. The V end was cut by 3 bases, the J end by 6 bases, with 8 bases between. The CDR3 bases are TGTGCCAGTAGTATGCTGGGGCCCGGGGAGCTGTTTTTT. Protein: CASSMLGPGELFF.

The table lists this clone with a count of one. This chain connects TRBV28 to TRBJ1-2; tentative D call: TRBD1 (6 bases). Germline-derived CDR1 and CDR2 are MDHEN and SYDVKM. V was clipped by 6 bases and J by 5 bases, with 16 bases between them. The CDR3 has 14 amino acids. CDR3 amino acids: CASSPQLGGYGYTF. In DNA form, the CDR3 reads TGTGCCAGCAGCCCCCAACTAGGGGGTTATGGCTACACCTTC.

CDR3 amino acids: CASSFPTGTAGGYTF. In DNA, the CDR3 is TGTGCCAGCAGCTTCCCGACAGGGACCGCTGGGGGCTACACCTTC. This chain joins TRBV5-4 and TRBJ1-2, with TRBD1 matching over 7 bases. Germline trimming cut 2 bases from V and 8 bases from J; bases unmatched to any gene: 12. Germline CDR1 SGHNT, CDR2 YYREEE (reference sequence). The CDR3 is 15 amino acids.

This clone was observed a handful of times. The V gene is TRBV6-5, the J gene TRBJ1-1, with 9 bases aligning to TRBD1. The CDR3 is made up of 16 amino acids. Germline CDR1 is MNHEY and CDR2 is SVGAGI. The V gene end was trimmed by 0 bases and the J gene end by 5 bases; junction bases not matched to a gene: 7. The chain's CDR3 is CASSYSGTGLWTEAFF. CDR3 DNA: TGTGCCAGCAGTTACTCGGGGACAGGGCTGTGGACTGAAGCTTTCTTT.

The chain has TRBV29-1 and TRBJ2-7; TRBD1 agrees at 9 bases. Germline trimming cut 4 bases from V and 4 bases from J; bases unmatched to any gene: 2. This CDR3 spans 12 amino acids. Germline CDR1 is SQVTM and CDR2 is ANQGSEA. The CDR3 loop is CSVAQGAYEQYF. CDR3 bases: TGCAGCGTTGCACAGGGGGCTTACGAGCAGTACTTC.

V usage is TRBV7-9 and J usage is TRBJ2-1; TRBD1 matches 8 bases. Germline loops: CDR1 SEHNR, CDR2 FQNEAQ (reference sequence). The CDR3 is 15 residues long. Germline trimming cut 7 bases from V and 6 bases from J; bases unmatched to any gene: 11. The CDR3 loop is CASNQGAGPLNEQFF. The CDR3, as DNA: TGTGCCAGCAACCAGGGGGCAGGGCCCCTCAATGAGCAGTTCTTC.

This clone showed up just a few times. This chain links TRBV9 with TRBJ1-1, with a possible D match to TRBD1 (5 bases). CDR1 is SGDLS and CDR2 is YYNGEE in the germline V gene. V shed 0 bases and J shed 0 bases, with 12 bases lying between them. The CDR3 is made up of 16 amino acids. CDR3 nucleotides: TGTGCCAGCAGCGTAGACGGGGCCGGCCTGAACACTGAAGCTTTCTTT. Amino acid sequence: CASSVDGAGLNTEAFF. The variable domain in full, completed from reference TRBV9 and TRBJ1-1, reads DSGVTQTPKHLITATGQRVTLRCSPRSGDLSVYWYQQSLDQGLQFLIQYYNGEERAKGNILERFSAQQFPDLHSELNLSSLELGDSALYFCASSVDGAGLNTEAFFGQGTRLTVV.

The genes are TRBV6-6 and TRBJ1-2, with D unresolved. Trimming stripped 6 bases from V and 7 bases from J, with 9 bases between. Germline CDR1 and CDR2: MNHNY and SVGAGI (reference sequence). The CDR3 sequence is 11 residues long. The CDR3 loop reads CASSGSSGYTF. The CDR3 nucleotides are TGTGCCAGCAGCGGGTCGAGTGGCTACACCTTC.

J is TRBJ1-5 and V is TRBV6-6; 12 nucleotides align to TRBD1. Germline V gene sequence: CDR1 MNHNY, CDR2 SVGAGI (reference sequence). The V and J ends lost 5 bases and 7 bases, in that order; junction bases with no gene match: 6. This CDR3 region has 15 residues. This CDR3 reads CASSGGTGGGQPQHF. The CDR3 nucleotides are TGTGCCAGCAGTGGAGGGACAGGGGGCGGCCAGCCCCAGCATTTT.

Details on this clone: Within the sample, other DNA sequences also encode this same CDR3. The chain has TRBV5-1 and TRBJ2-7; 9 nucleotides align to TRBD1. Germline V CDR1 and CDR2: SGHRS, YFSETQ. The V and J ends lost 0 bases and 1 base, in that order; junction bases with no gene match: 2. The CDR3 runs 15 residues. The CDR3 loop is CASSLGDRVSYEQYF. The CDR3 coding sequence is TGCGCCAGCAGCTTGGGGGACAGGGTGTCCTACGAGCAGTACTTC. The variable domain in full, completed from reference TRBV5-1 and TRBJ2-7, reads KAGVTQTPRYLIKTRGQQVTLSCSPISGHRSVSWYQQTPGQGLQFLFEYFSETQRNKGNFPGRFSGRQFSNSRSEMNVSTLELGDSALYLCASSLGDRVSYEQYFGPGTRLTVT.

This chain links TRBV4-2 with TRBJ2-1; 11 nucleotides align to TRBD2. The germline V gene encodes CDR1 LGHNA and CDR2 YNFKEQ. The CDR3 contains 16 residues. V trimming: 0 bases; J trimming: 6 bases; junction bases outside the gene matches: 4. CDR3 nucleotides: TGTGCCAGCAGCCAAGAGGGTAGCGGGGGGGCCAATGAGCAGTTCTTC. It translates to CASSQEGSGGANEQFF.

The chain combines TRBV6-1 with TRBJ2-7; D is possibly TRBD2 (5 bases). The CDR3 runs to 15 residues. Per the germline V gene, CDR1 is MNHNS and CDR2 is SASEGT. Trimming shortened V by 2 bases and J by 1 base, and 12 bases separated the two germline ends. CDR3: CASSENERRSYEQYF. CDR3 DNA sequence: TGTGCCAGCAGTGAAAACGAGCGGAGGTCCTACGAGCAGTACTTC.

The rearrangement joins TRBV19 to TRBJ1-5; 8 bases are shared with TRBD1. Looked up from germline, CDR1 is LNHDA and CDR2 is SQIVND (reference sequence). This CDR3 has 16 amino acids. V lost 2 bases and J lost 1; bases outside the gene matches: 4. CDR3 in amino acids: CASSISGGRSNQPQHF. Written as DNA, the CDR3 is TGTGCCAGTAGTATATCAGGGGGCAGGAGCAATCAGCCCCAGCATTTT.

This rearrangement joins TRBV6-4 to TRBJ2-1, with 8 bases matching TRBD2. V was pared by 3 bases and J by 8 bases, with 9 bases of the junction left unmatched. The germline gives CDR1 MRHNA, CDR2 SNTAGT. The CDR3 sequence is 15 residues long. This chain's CDR3 is CASSEGASGQDEQFF. CDR3 nucleotides: TGTGCCAGCAGTGAGGGGGCTAGCGGGCAGGATGAGCAGTTCTTC.

In the case of this clone: An end of the junction does not agree with germline; a read error may underlie this. The rearrangement links TRBV6-6 to TRBJ1-2; D is unclear. The CDR3 is 8 residues long. Per germline, CDR1 MNHNY and CDR2 SVGAGI (reference sequence). The CDR3 nucleotides are TGTGCCAGCAGCCTCAACCCCTTC. It encodes CASSLNPF.

This rearrangement joins TRBV14 to TRBJ2-1, with 8 bases identical to TRBD2. Germline V gene lookup returns CDR1 SGHDN and CDR2 FVKESK. With V trimmed by 8 bases and J by 14 bases, 14 bases remained unmatched. The CDR3 contains 13 residues. CDR3 bases: TGTGCCAGCGAGTTTCGAGCGGGAGATGCAAAGTTCTTC. This gives the protein CASEFRAGDAKFF.

The gene calls are TRBV5-1 and TRBJ1-4, with 7 bases fitting TRBD1. The CDR3 sequence is 15 residues long. V gave up 4 bases and J gave up 0 bases; unmatched junction bases: 3. The germline V gene has CDR1 SGHRS and CDR2 YFSETQ. The CDR3 DNA follows: TGCGCCAGCAGCCGGGACAGTGCAACTAATGAAAAACTGTTTTTT. Its protein is CASSRDSATNEKLFF. The entire variable domain, with the rest obtained from reference TRBV5-1 and TRBJ1-4, is as follows: KAGVTQTPRYLIKTRGQQVTLSCSPISGHRSVSWYQQTPGQGLQFLFEYFSETQRNKGNFPGRFSGRQFSNSRSEMNVSTLELGDSALYLCASSRDSATNEKLFFGSGTQLSVL.

The V call is TRBV6-5, the J call TRBJ1-1, with a tentative D call TRBD1 (6 bases). Looked up from germline, CDR1 is MNHEY and CDR2 is SVGAGI. Trimming cost V 6 bases and J 3 bases, with 17 bases left between them. The CDR3 extends over 15 amino acids. The CDR3 DNA is TGTGCCAGCAGCCCCCGGCGGGGGGCCTACACTGAAGCTTTCTTT. Translated, it gives CASSPRRGAYTEAFF.

This rearrangement joins TRBV7-9 to TRBJ1-2; tentative D call: TRBD1 (5 bases). Germline V gene sequence: CDR1 SEHNR, CDR2 FQNEAQ (reference sequence). V was trimmed by 8 bases and J by 5 bases, leaving 9 bases between them. The length of the CDR3 is 11 residues. As DNA, the CDR3 is TGTGCCAGCGGGGGAGGGTATGGCTACACCTTC. This translates into CASGGGYGYTF. Full variable domain (missing parts from reference TRBV7-9 and TRBJ1-2): DTGVSQNPRHKITKRGQNVTFRCDPISEHNRLYWYRQTLGQGPEFLTYFQNEAQLEKSRLLSDRFSAERPKGSFSTLEIQRTEQGDSAMYLCASGGGYGYTFGSGTRLTVV.